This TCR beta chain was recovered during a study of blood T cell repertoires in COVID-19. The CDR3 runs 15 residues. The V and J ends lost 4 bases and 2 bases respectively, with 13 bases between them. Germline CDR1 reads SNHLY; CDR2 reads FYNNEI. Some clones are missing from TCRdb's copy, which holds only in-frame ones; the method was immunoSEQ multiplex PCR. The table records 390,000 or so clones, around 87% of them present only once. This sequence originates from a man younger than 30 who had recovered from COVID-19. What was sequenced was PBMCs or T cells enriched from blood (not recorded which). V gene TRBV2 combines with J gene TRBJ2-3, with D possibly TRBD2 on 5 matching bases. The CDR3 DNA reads TGTGCCAGCAGTGCGGGCGGGCGCATCACAGATACGCAGTATTTT. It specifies CASSAGGRITDTQYF.